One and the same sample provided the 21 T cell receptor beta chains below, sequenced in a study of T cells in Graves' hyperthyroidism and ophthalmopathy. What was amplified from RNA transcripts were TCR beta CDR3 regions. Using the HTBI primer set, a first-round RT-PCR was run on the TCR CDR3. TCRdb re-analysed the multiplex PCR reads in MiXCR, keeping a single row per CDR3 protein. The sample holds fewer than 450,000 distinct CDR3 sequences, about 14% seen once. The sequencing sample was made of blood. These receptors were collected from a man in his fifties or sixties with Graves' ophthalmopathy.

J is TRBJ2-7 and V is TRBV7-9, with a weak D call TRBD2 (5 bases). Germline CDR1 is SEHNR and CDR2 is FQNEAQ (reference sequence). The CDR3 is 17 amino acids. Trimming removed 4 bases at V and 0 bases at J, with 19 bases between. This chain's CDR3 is CASSSQGTKRHSYEQYF. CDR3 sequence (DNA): TGTGCCAGCAGCTCCCAAGGTACTAAGCGGCACTCCTACGAGCAGTACTTC.

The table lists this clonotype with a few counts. CDR3 sequence (DNA): TGCGCCAGCAGCGACAGGCTTAATGATGGCTACACCTTC. Translating gives CASSDRLNDGYTF. This chain links TRBV4-1 with TRBJ1-2, with D perhaps TRBD1 (6 bases). V lost 5 bases, J lost 6 bases, and 13 bases lay in between. CDR1 and CDR2 from the germline V gene are MGHRA and YSYEKL. CDR3 length: 13 amino acids.

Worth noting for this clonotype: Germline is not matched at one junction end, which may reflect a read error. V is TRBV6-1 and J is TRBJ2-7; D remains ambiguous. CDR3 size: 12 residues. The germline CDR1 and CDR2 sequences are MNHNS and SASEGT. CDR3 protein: CASSEGSYERYF. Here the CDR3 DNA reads TGTGCCAGCAGTGAAGGTAGCTACGAGCGGTACTTC.

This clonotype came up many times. CDR3: CAWSHSEEKLFF. For the CDR3, the DNA is TGTGCCTGGAGTCACAGCGAGGAAAAACTGTTTTTT. The J gene is TRBJ1-4, the V gene TRBV30; D remains ambiguous. Trimming took off 2 bases at V and 8 bases at J, with 9 bases between the two ends. CDR3 length: 12 residues. CDR1 and CDR2 from the germline V gene are GTSNPN and SVGIG (reference sequence).

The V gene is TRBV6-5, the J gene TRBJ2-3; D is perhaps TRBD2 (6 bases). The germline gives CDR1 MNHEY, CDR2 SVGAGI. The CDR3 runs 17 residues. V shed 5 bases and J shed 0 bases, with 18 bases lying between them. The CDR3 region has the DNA TGTGCCAGCAGTCTACGGAGGGCCGATGGGAGCACAGATACGCAGTATTTT. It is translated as CASSLRRADGSTDTQYF.

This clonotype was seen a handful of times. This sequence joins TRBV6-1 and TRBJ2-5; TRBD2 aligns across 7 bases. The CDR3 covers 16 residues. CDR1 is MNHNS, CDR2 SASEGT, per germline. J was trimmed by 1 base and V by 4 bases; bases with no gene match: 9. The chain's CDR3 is CASSGQVGGGQETQYF. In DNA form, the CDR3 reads TGTGCCAGCAGTGGCCAGGTGGGGGGGGGCCAAGAGACCCAGTACTTC.

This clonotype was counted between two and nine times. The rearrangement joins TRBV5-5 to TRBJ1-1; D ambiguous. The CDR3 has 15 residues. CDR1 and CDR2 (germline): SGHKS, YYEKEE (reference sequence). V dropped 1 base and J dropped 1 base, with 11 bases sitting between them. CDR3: CASSLFQATNTEAFF. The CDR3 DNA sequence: TGTGCCAGCAGCTTGTTTCAGGCGACGAACACTGAAGCTTTCTTT.

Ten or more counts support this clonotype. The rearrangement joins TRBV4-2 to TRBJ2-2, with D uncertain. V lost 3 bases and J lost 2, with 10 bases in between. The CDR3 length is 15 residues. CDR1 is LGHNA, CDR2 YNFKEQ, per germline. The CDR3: CASSQQTGNTGELFF. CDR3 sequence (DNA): TGTGCCAGCAGCCAGCAGACGGGTAACACCGGGGAGCTGTTTTTT.

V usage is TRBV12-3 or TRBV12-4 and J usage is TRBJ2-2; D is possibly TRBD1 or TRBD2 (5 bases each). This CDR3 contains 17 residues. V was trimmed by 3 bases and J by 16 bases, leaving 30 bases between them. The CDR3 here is CASSFRSPTPGTDLGFF. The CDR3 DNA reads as TGTGCCAGCAGTTTTAGGAGTCCAACACCGGGGACGGACCTTGGGTTTTTT.

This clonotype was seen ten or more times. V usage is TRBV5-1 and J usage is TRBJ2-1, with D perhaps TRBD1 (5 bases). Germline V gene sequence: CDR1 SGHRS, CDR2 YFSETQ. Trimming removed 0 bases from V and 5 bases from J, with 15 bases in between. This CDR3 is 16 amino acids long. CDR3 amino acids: CASSLEGALPDNEQFF. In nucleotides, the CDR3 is TGCGCCAGCAGCTTGGAAGGGGCTTTACCCGACAATGAGCAGTTCTTC.

In DNA, the CDR3 is TGTGCCAGCAGCTCCGGCGGGGCGGGCCAAGAGACCCAGTACTTC. Translating it yields CASSSGGAGQETQYF. V and J are TRBV27 and TRBJ2-5, with D tentatively TRBD2 (6 bases). Germline-derived CDR1 and CDR2 are MNHEY and SMNVEV (reference sequence). Trimming left V 6 bases short and J 1 base short, with 15 bases between. This CDR3 region has 15 residues.

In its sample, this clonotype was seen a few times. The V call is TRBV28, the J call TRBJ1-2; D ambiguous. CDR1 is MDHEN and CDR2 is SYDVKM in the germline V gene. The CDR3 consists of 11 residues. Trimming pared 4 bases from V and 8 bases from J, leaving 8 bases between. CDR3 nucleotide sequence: TGTGCCAGCAGTTCCCCTTGGGGCTACACCTTC. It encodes CASSSPWGYTF.

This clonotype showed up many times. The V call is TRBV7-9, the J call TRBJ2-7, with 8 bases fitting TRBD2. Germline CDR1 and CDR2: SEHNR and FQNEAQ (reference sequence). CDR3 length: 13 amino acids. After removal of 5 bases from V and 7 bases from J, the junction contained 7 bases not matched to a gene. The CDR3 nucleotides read TGTGCCAGCAGCCCCGGGACTAGGGGTGAGCAGTACTTC. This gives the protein CASSPGTRGEQYF.

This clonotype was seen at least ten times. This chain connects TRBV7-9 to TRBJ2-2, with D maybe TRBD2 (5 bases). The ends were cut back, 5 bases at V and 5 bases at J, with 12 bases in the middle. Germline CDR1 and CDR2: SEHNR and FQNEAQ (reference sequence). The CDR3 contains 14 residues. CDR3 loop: CASSRLTGTGELFF. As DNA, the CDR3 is TGTGCCAGCAGCCGACTAACCGGAACCGGGGAGCTGTTTTTT.

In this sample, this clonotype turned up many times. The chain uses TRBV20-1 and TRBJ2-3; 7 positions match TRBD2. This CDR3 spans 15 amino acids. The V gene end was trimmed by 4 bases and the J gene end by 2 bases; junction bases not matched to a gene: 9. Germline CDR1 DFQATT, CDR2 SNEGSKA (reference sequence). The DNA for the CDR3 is TGCAGTGCTAACCGTCCTAGCGGAAACACAGATACGCAGTATTTT. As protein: CSANRPSGNTDTQYF.

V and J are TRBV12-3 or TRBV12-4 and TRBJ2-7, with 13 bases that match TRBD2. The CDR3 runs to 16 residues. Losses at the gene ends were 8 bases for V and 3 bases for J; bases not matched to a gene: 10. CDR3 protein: CASVSGLAGIYYEQYF. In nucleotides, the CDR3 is TGTGCCAGCGTATCGGGACTAGCGGGAATATACTACGAGCAGTACTTC.

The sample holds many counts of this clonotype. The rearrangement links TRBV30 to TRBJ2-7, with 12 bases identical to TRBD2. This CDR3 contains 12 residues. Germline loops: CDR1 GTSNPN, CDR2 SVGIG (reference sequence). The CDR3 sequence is CAILAGGHEQYF. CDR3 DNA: TGTGCTATACTAGCGGGAGGCCACGAGCAGTACTTC.

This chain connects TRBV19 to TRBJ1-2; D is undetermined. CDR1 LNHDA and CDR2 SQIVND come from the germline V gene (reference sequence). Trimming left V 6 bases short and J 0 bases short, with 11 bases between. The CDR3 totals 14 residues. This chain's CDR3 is CASSRSNSNYGYTF. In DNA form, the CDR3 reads TGTGCCAGTAGCCGGTCCAATTCTAACTATGGCTACACCTTC. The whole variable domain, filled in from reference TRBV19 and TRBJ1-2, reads DGGITQSPKYLFRKEGQNVTLSCEQNLNHDAMYWYRQDPGQGLRLIYYSQIVNDFQKGDIAEGYSVSREKKESFPLTVTSAQKNPTAFYLCASSRSNSNYGYTFGSGTRLTVV.

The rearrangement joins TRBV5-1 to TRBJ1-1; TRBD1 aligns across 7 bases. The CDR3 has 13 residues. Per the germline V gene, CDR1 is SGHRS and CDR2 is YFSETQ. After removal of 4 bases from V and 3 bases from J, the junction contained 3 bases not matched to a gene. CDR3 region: CASSRDRDTEAFF. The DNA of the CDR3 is TGCGCCAGCAGCCGTGACAGGGACACTGAAGCTTTCTTT. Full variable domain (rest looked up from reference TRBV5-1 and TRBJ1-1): KAGVTQTPRYLIKTRGQQVTLSCSPISGHRSVSWYQQTPGQGLQFLFEYFSETQRNKGNFPGRFSGRQFSNSRSEMNVSTLELGDSALYLCASSRDRDTEAFFGQGTRLTVV.

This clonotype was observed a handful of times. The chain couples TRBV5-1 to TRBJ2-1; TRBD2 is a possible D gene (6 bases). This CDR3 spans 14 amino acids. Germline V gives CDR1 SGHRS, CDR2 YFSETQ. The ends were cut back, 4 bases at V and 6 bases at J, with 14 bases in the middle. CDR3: CASSRGTFGNEQFF. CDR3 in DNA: TGCGCCAGCAGCAGAGGGACTTTCGGCAATGAGCAGTTCTTC.

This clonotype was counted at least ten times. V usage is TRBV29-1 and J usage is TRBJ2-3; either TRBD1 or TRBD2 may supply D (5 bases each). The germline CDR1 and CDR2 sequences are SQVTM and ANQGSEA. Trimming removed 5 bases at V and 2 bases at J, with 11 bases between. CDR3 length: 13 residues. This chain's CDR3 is CSVTRDHTDTQYF. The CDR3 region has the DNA TGCAGCGTTACAAGGGACCACACAGATACGCAGTATTTT.